These 30 T cell receptor beta chains originate from one sample sequenced in a study of prognosis after radiotherapy for stage I lung cancer. The study amplified the TCR beta CDR3 region from genomic DNA. This amplification was carried out by two rounds of multiplex PCR. Round-one PCR had primers specific to each TRBV and TRBJ gene. TCRdb itself ran the multiplex PCR reads through MiXCR, one entry per CDR3 protein. Here the sample spans almost 20,000 distinct CDR3 sequences, roughly a quarter being singletons. The sample was PBMCs, taken before or after stereotactic body radiation therapy (not recorded which). The receptors here all came from a donor over 45 with non-small cell lung cancer.

This clonotype was seen many times. The genes are TRBV9 and TRBJ2-1; the D call may be TRBD1 or TRBD2 (5 bases each). There are 16 residues in the CDR3. Trimming pared 4 bases from V and 8 bases from J, leaving 22 bases between. Germline V gene sequence: CDR1 SGDLS, CDR2 YYNGEE. CDR3 bases: TGTGCCAGCAGCCCAACCGGGACCTCACTAAGTGATGAGCAGTTCTTC. As protein: CASSPTGTSLSDEQFF.

By share, this clonotype counts as hyperexpanded. V usage is TRBV20-1 and J usage is TRBJ2-7, with TRBD1 identical over 7 bases. CDR3 length: 16 amino acids. With 0 bases clipped from V and 3 bases from J, the junction kept 11 bases outside the gene matches. CDR1 and CDR2 from the germline V gene are DFQATT and SNEGSKA (reference sequence). CDR3 in amino acids: CSARDSGQESFYEQYF. CDR3 DNA sequence: TGCAGTGCTAGAGATTCAGGACAGGAATCCTTCTACGAGCAGTACTTC.

Regarding this clonotype: A far larger clone is one nucleotide away, so this likely arose from a read error. V is TRBV30 and J is TRBJ2-1, with TRBD2 matching 14 bases. The junction had 16 bases not matched to a gene; V was cut back by 5 bases and J by 13 bases. The CDR3 extends over 16 amino acids. The germline V gene has CDR1 GTSNPN and CDR2 SVGIG (reference sequence). The CDR3 DNA follows: TGTGCCTGGGGGACTAGCGGGAGTCGGGTGGGAGAGACCCAGTTCTTC. It encodes CAWGTSGSRVGETQFF.

Details on this clonotype: A far more abundant clone sits one base away, making this likely a read error. The chain has TRBV7-6 and TRBJ1-2; no firm D call. V lost 5 bases and J 6 bases, leaving 16 bases between the germline ends. The CDR3 totals 14 residues. CDR1 is SGHVS, CDR2 FNYEAQ, per germline. CDR3 sequence: CASSQERARDGYTF. In DNA, the CDR3 is TGTGCCAGCAGCCAAGAGAGGGCAAGGGATGGCTACACCTTC.

Worth noting for this clonotype: A far larger clone lies a single base away; this is likely a read error. V usage is TRBV6-5 and J usage is TRBJ1-2; TRBD1 aligns across 10 bases. CDR3 size: 15 residues. CDR1 is MNHEY and CDR2 is SVGAGI in the germline V gene. Trimming removed 1 base from V and 4 bases from J; junction bases left unmatched: 3. The CDR3 reads CASSYWDRGVYGYTF. CDR3 DNA sequence: TGTGCCAGCAGTTACTGGGACAGGGGCGTCTATGGCTACACCTTC.

On this clonotype itself: This likely stems from a read error, as it lies one base from a far larger clone. The V gene is TRBV6-4, the J gene TRBJ2-7; D is perhaps TRBD1 (6 bases). The CDR3 loop spans 14 amino acids. CDR1 is MRHNA and CDR2 is SNTAGT in the germline V gene. Trimming took 5 bases from V and 3 from J, leaving 14 bases between them. The CDR3 DNA follows: TGTGCCAGCAGTAAAGGACAGTTGAACTACGAGCAGTACTTC. It is translated as CASSKGQLNYEQYF.

Worth noting for this clonotype: A clone one base away is much larger, so this may be a read error. The rearrangement uses TRBV29-1 and TRBJ1-2, with TRBD1 as a possible D gene (6 bases). V was pared by 3 bases and J by 3 bases, with 11 bases between. CDR3 size: 13 residues. The germline gives CDR1 SQVTM, CDR2 ANQGSEA. CDR3 coding DNA: TGCAGCGTTGAGTCGGACAGCGACTATGGCTACACCTTC. Protein: CSVESDSDYGYTF.

This clonotype was recorded many times. The chain is built from TRBV9 and TRBJ1-6; D possibly corresponds to TRBD1 (6 bases). V was cut by 0 bases and J by 0 bases, with 16 bases left in between. CDR1 and CDR2 (germline): SGDLS, YYNGEE. The CDR3 is 19 amino acids. The CDR3 nucleotides read TGTGCCAGCAGCGTAGGCCGGGGGGGGCCGAGCTCCTATAATTCACCCCTCCACTTT. Translating it yields CASSVGRGGPSSYNSPLHF.

This clonotype was counted ten times or more. The chain couples TRBV10-3 to TRBJ2-7; 7 nucleotides agree with TRBD2. The CDR3 has 17 amino acids. V trimming: 4 bases; J trimming: 0 bases; junction bases outside the gene matches: 12. Germline CDR1 and CDR2: ENHRY and SYGVKD. CDR3 nucleotides: TGTGCCATCAGTGGACCACCGGGGCGGGGGAGCTCCTACGAGCAGTACTTC. Encoded protein: CAISGPPGRGSSYEQYF.

About this clonotype itself: This likely reflects a read error, since a far larger clone is one base away. V gene TRBV6-5 combines with J gene TRBJ2-3; D call uncertain. Trimming shortened V by 4 bases and J by 6 bases, and 5 bases separated the two germline ends. CDR1 and CDR2 (germline): MNHEY, SVGAGI. The CDR3 is 11 amino acids. CDR3 protein: CASSWVDTQYF. The DNA of the CDR3 is TGTGCCAGCAGTTGGGTGGATACGCAGTATTTT.

Within the sample, this clonotype is medium-sized. The rearrangement joins TRBV7-2 to TRBJ1-6; unclear D gene. CDR1 and CDR2 (germline): SGHTA, FQGNSA. The V and J ends lost 2 bases and 6 bases respectively, with 14 bases between them. The CDR3 has 16 amino acids. The CDR3, as DNA: TGTGCCAGCAGCTTATTCCCGGGATCGGGTAATTCACCCCTCCACTTT. It specifies CASSLFPGSGNSPLHF.

A remark on this clonotype: Because the CDR3 is missing its conserved closing phenylalanine or tryptophan, this is likely a read error. The rearrangement joins TRBV12-3 or TRBV12-4 to TRBJ2-1; no reliable D call. This CDR3 comprises 14 residues. The CDR3 loop reads CASSLRGQANEQFS. Here the CDR3 DNA reads TGTGCCAGTAGTTTACGTGGGCAGGCCAATGAGCAGTTCTCC.

Many counts were recorded for this clonotype. Written as DNA, the CDR3 is TGTGCCAGTAGTATTTGGACAGGGGGGACCGCCGGGGAGCTGTTTTTT. Residues: CASSIWTGGTAGELFF. The V and J genes are TRBV19 and TRBJ2-2; 10 nucleotides align to TRBD1. Germline CDR1 is LNHDA and CDR2 is SQIVND (reference sequence). The CDR3 length is 16 residues. V dropped 3 bases and J dropped 6; count of bases not matched to a gene: 7.

About this clonotype: One junction end does not reproduce the germline sequence, and a read error may be involved. The chain employs TRBV7-7 and TRBJ1-2; 9 bases line up with TRBD1. This CDR3 spans 16 amino acids. Germline V CDR1 and CDR2: SSHAT, FNYEAQ (reference sequence). The CDR3 region is CASSLLSGQGNHGYTF. The CDR3 nucleotides are TGTGCTAGCAGCTTACTCTCGGGACAGGGTAACCATGGCTACACCTTC.

In its sample, this clonotype was seen once. This is likely an artifact of a read error, given a far larger clone one base away. The chain recombines TRBV7-9 with TRBJ2-2, with 10 bases identical to TRBD2. Germline V CDR1 and CDR2: SEHNR, FQNEAQ (reference sequence). This CDR3 has 16 amino acids. V gave up 5 bases and J gave up 7 bases; unmatched junction bases: 10. The CDR3 sequence is CASSPASGRAGGELFF. CDR3 DNA: TGTGCCAGCAGCCCCGCGAGCGGGAGGGCCGGCGGGGAGCTGTTTTTT.

On this clonotype: Because it lacks the conserved phenylalanine or tryptophan at the end, this CDR3 is likely a read error. The limits of the CDR3 on the DNA are not certain, so only TCRdb's listed CDR3 is given. V is TRBV7-2 and J is TRBJ1-5; no check of the table's D call, TRBD1, against the DNA was made. Germline CDR1 is SGHTA and CDR2 is FQGNSA. From its first to its last residue, the CDR3 has 15 amino acids. The CDR3 sequence is CASSPAGGRGQPQNL.

This clonotype came up many times. The rearrangement uses TRBV11-2 and TRBJ2-3; D is unresolved. CDR1 SGHAT and CDR2 FQNNGV come from the germline V gene. This CDR3 has 14 residues. The V gene lost 3 bases and the J gene lost 4 bases, with 11 bases spanning the gap. This CDR3 reads CASSFGFWADTQYF. Here the CDR3 DNA reads TGTGCCAGCAGCTTTGGGTTTTGGGCAGATACGCAGTATTTT.

This clonotype was recorded many times. A much larger clone lies a single base off, so this may be a read error. The chain is built from TRBV5-1 and TRBJ2-2; no reliable D call. In germline, CDR1 is SGHRS, CDR2 YFSETQ. CDR3 length: 16 amino acids. V lost 4 bases and J 1 base, leaving 14 bases between the germline ends. The chain's CDR3 is CASSTGRLGNTGELFF. CDR3 DNA: TGCGCCAGCAGCACCGGACGGTTGGGGAACACCGGGGAGCTGTTTTTT. Supplemented by reference TRBV5-1 and TRBJ2-2, the full variable domain reads KAGVTQTPRYLIKTRGQQVTLSCSPISGHRSVSWYQQTPGQGLQFLFEYFSETQRNKGNFPGRFSGRQFSNSRSEMNVSTLELGDSALYLCASSTGRLGNTGELFFGEGSRLTVL.

A word on this clonotype: A much larger clone differs from this one at a single base, so this may be a read error. The rearrangement uses TRBV10-3 and TRBJ1-1; D is uncertain. In germline, CDR1 is ENHRY, CDR2 SYGVKD. The CDR3 is made up of 13 amino acids. The CDR3 loop is CTISLNVNTEAFF. CDR3 nucleotides: TGTACCATCAGTCTCAACGTGAACACTGAAGCTTTCTTT.

For this clonotype: A junction end diverges from the germline sequence, so it may reflect a read error. The chain recombines TRBV27 with TRBJ1-4; no definite D call. This CDR3 is 13 amino acids long. The V gene's germline CDR1 is MNHEY and CDR2 SMNVEV (reference sequence). CDR3 coding DNA: TGTGTCAGCCGCACCGGGCAAGTTGGAAAACTGTTTTTT. Translating gives CVSRTGQVGKLFF.

The sample holds many counts of this clonotype. The chain's CDR3 is CASSPTTVMNTEAFF. CDR3 in DNA: TGTGCCAGCAGCCCAACGACAGTCATGAACACTGAAGCTTTCTTT. This chain connects TRBV28 to TRBJ1-1; D may be TRBD1 (5 bases). The CDR3 loop spans 15 amino acids. Germline V gene data show CDR1 as MDHEN and CDR2 as SYDVKM. V was trimmed by 6 bases and J by 0 bases, leaving 14 bases between them.

In this sample, this clonotype is medium-sized. The chain carries TRBV11-2 and TRBJ2-1; TRBD1 is a possible D gene (6 bases). Germline V gene sequence: CDR1 SGHAT, CDR2 FQNNGV. Between the trimmed V and J ends, which lost 6 bases and 3 bases, there was a span of 9 bases. The CDR3 has 13 amino acids. CDR3 sequence: CASSLTGYNEQFF. The CDR3 coding sequence is TGTGCCAGCAGTCTGACAGGCTACAATGAGCAGTTCTTC.

This clonotype was counted ten times or more. J is TRBJ2-3 and V is TRBV5-6; 10 positions agree with TRBD2. Germline CDR1 and CDR2: SGHDT and YYEEEE. This CDR3 has 14 residues. Trimming at V came to 3 bases and at J to 9 bases, leaving 7 bases not matched to a gene. DNA of the CDR3: TGTGCCAGCAGCTCGAAGCGGGAGGGCCTCACGCAGTATTTT. As protein: CASSSKREGLTQYF.

At least ten counts were recorded for this clonotype. V usage is TRBV6-2 or TRBV6-3 and J usage is TRBJ2-1; D gene ambiguous. The length of the CDR3 is 13 residues. V shed 4 bases and J shed 8 bases, with 12 bases lying between them. The V gene's germline CDR1 is MNHEY and CDR2 SVGEGT. CDR3 protein: CASSSPAGYEQFF. The CDR3 DNA sequence: TGTGCCAGCAGTTCCCCTGCTGGCTATGAGCAGTTCTTC.

This clonotype was recorded many times. J is TRBJ2-7 and V is TRBV4-1; D not certain. CDR1 and CDR2 from the germline V gene are MGHRA and YSYEKL. V lost 1 base to trimming and J lost 6 bases, with 13 bases between them. The CDR3 is 14 amino acids. The CDR3 nucleotides read TGCGCCAGCAGCCAAGCTCACCGGACCTCCGAGCAGTACTTC. This encodes CASSQAHRTSEQYF.

V usage is TRBV6-4 and J usage is TRBJ2-1; 7 bases match TRBD2. Germline CDR1 MRHNA, CDR2 SNTAGT. The CDR3 sequence is 14 residues long. V shed 2 bases and J 3 bases; nucleotides not matched to a gene: 1. The CDR3 is CASSDGEGYNEQFF. The DNA for the CDR3 is TGTGCCAGCAGTGACGGGGAGGGCTACAATGAGCAGTTCTTC.

A word on this clonotype: A much more abundant neighbour one base away suggests this may be a read error. V is TRBV6-1 and J is TRBJ1-1; D possibly corresponds to TRBD1 (6 bases). The CDR3 totals 14 residues. Germline CDR1 is MNHNS and CDR2 is SASEGT. The CDR3: CASMSTGGDTESFF. DNA of the CDR3: TGTGCCAGCATGTCGACAGGAGGGGACACTGAATCTTTCTTT.

This clonotype was detected ten times or more. The rearrangement joins TRBV11-2 to TRBJ2-7; perhaps TRBD2 as D (6 bases). CDR3 length: 14 amino acids. V lost 5 bases and J 3 bases, leaving 14 bases between the germline ends. CDR1 and CDR2 (germline): SGHAT, FQNNGV. CDR3 residues: CASSPRTGGYEQYF. The CDR3 region has the DNA TGTGCCAGCAGCCCTAGGACCGGGGGCTACGAGCAGTACTTC.

This clonotype was recorded at least ten times. This CDR3 is CASSLGANNYEQYF. Written as DNA, the CDR3 is TGTGCCAGCAGCTTAGGAGCGAACAACTACGAGCAGTACTTC. The J gene is TRBJ2-7, the V gene TRBV7-9; the D is unclear. CDR3 length: 14 residues. CDR1 is SEHNR, CDR2 FQNEAQ, per germline (reference sequence). Trimming removed 1 base from V and 3 bases from J, with 10 bases in between.

The chain uses TRBV11-2 and TRBJ2-1; TRBD2 matches at 13 bases. The CDR3 is 14 amino acids. The V gene's germline CDR1 is SGHAT and CDR2 FQNNGV. The ends lost 2 bases at V and 14 bases at J; junction bases unmatched: 6. CDR3 bases: TGTGCCAGCAGCTTAAGGACTAGCGGGAGTGTGGAGTTCTTC. This translates into CASSLRTSGSVEFF.